Listed here are 30 T cell receptor beta chains from one sample, sequenced in a study of human T cells and chemical hapten exposure (dated by TCRdb to 2020 to 2022). Total RNA was extracted from unfractionated whole blood that had been collected in Tempus Blood RNA tubes. Library preparation used 5' RACE. The instrument given in TCRdb is Illumina MiSeq. Clones were called with MiXCR by TCRdb after fastp trimmed the public reads at Q25, and only in-frame beta chains were retained. Every distinct CDR3 protein forms one entry, paired with its most common genes and DNA. Recorded for this sample are 110,000 to 150,000 distinct CDR3 sequences; around 4% of them occurred a single time. In total, the top ten clones hold approximately 1.3% of the sample. All receptors derive from a female donor in good health.

The chain has TRBV6-1 and TRBJ1-1; possible D gene TRBD1, 5 bases. CDR3 size: 13 residues. Trimming shortened V by 2 bases and J by 4 bases, and 8 bases separated the two germline ends. Germline CDR1 MNHNS, CDR2 SASEGT. DNA of the CDR3: TGTGCCAGCAGTGAACTTGGGGGCACTGAAGCTTTCTTT. Its translation: CASSELGGTEAFF.

This clonotype was detected many times. The chain joins TRBV6-6 to TRBJ1-5, with a weak D call TRBD1 (6 bases). Germline loops: CDR1 MNHNY, CDR2 SVGAGI (reference sequence). Trimming removed 4 bases from V and 0 bases from J, with 22 bases in between. The CDR3 totals 19 residues. CDR3 bases: TGTGCCAGCAGTTTGCAAAGAGGTTACAGGGTGGCTAGCAATCAGCCCCAGCATTTT. This translates into CASSLQRGYRVASNQPQHF.

This clonotype appeared many times. The rearrangement joins TRBV7-6 to TRBJ1-2; 8 bases are a match to TRBD1. The CDR3 spans 14 residues. With 1 base clipped from V and 8 bases from J, the junction kept 6 bases outside the gene matches. The germline V gene encodes CDR1 SGHVS and CDR2 FNYEAQ. For the CDR3, the DNA is TGTGCCAGCAGCTTAGATCAGGGGGCTGGAGGCTACACCTTC. This encodes CASSLDQGAGGYTF.

At least ten counts were recorded for this clonotype. The V call is TRBV6-5, the J call TRBJ1-2, with D hard to call. From germline, CDR1 is MNHEY and CDR2 SVGAGI. V was pared by 5 bases and J by 8 bases, with 15 bases between. The CDR3 covers 13 residues. CDR3 DNA sequence: TGTGCCAGCAGTCTCTACGGGTTTGAGGGCTACACCTTC. It is translated as CASSLYGFEGYTF.

In its sample, this clonotype was seen many times. The DNA is omitted, as the CDR3 cannot be located on it reliably, and the CDR3 follows TCRdb's listing. V is TRBV6-1 and J is TRBJ1-6; the DNA was not compared with TRBD1, the D call given in the table. Germline loops: CDR1 MNHNS, CDR2 SASEGT. A total of 12 residues make up the CDR3, ends included. The CDR3 protein is CASTSGQLTLHF.

The chain joins TRBV5-8 to TRBJ1-1, with no clear D. CDR1 SGHTS and CDR2 YDEGEE come from the germline V gene. V was cut by 1 base and J by 3 bases, with 7 bases left in between. The CDR3 covers 13 residues. DNA of the CDR3: TGTGCCAGCAGCTTGTGGGATTACACTGAAGCTTTCTTT. This gives the protein CASSLWDYTEAFF.

There are many counts of this clonotype. The chain is built from TRBV14 and TRBJ2-2, with TRBD2 matching over 8 bases. In germline, CDR1 is SGHDN, CDR2 FVKESK. CDR3 size: 18 residues. V lost 0 bases and J lost 1; bases outside the gene matches: 7. As DNA, the CDR3 is TGTGCCAGCAGCCAAGATCGAGGTAGCGGGGAGAACACCGGGGAGCTGTTTTTT. Its translation is CASSQDRGSGENTGELFF.

This clonotype was recorded at least ten times. CDR3 DNA: TGTGCCAGCAGCCCTGACGCGGGCTCCGACGAGCAGTTCTTC. Translated: CASSPDAGSDEQFF. The genes are TRBV11-1 and TRBJ2-1; D possibly corresponds to TRBD2 (5 bases). The germline V gene encodes CDR1 SGHAT and CDR2 FQDESV (reference sequence). The CDR3 runs to 14 residues. V was pared by 5 bases and J by 10 bases, with 18 bases between.

Concerning this clonotype: A much larger clone sits a single nucleotide away, making a read error possible. The chain employs TRBV5-1 and TRBJ1-1; 8 nucleotides agree with TRBD1. This CDR3 is 13 amino acids long. The germline gives CDR1 SGHRS, CDR2 YFSETQ. The DNA of the CDR3 is TGCACCAGCAGCTCGGACAGGGACGCTGAAGCTTTCTTT. Residues: CTSSSDRDAEAFF.

This clonotype was found a few times. One end of the junction fails to match germline, which may point to a read error. The chain links TRBV6-5 to TRBJ2-7, with D perhaps matching TRBD2 (7 bases). CDR3 size: 15 residues. Germline V gene data show CDR1 as MNHEY and CDR2 as SVGAGI. CDR3 DNA: TGTGCCAGTAGTTCGGGCGGGGGCTCGACCTACGAGCAGTACTTC. Its protein is CASSSGGGSTYEQYF.

This chain connects TRBV11-3 to TRBJ2-3; D not resolved. Germline V gene data show CDR1 as SGHNT and CDR2 as YENEEA. This CDR3 is built from 16 residues. Trimming cost V 3 bases and J 2 bases, with 15 bases left between them. CDR3 sequence reads: CASSFSPDLTTDTQYF. Written as DNA, the CDR3 is TGTGCCAGCAGCTTTTCTCCCGACCTGACCACAGATACGCAGTATTTT.

This clonotype was seen many times. The chain is built from TRBV2 and TRBJ1-5; TRBD1 aligns across 9 bases. V trimming: 4 bases; J trimming: 6 bases; junction bases outside the gene matches: 10. The CDR3 length is 16 residues. CDR1 and CDR2 (germline): SNHLY, FYNNEI. The CDR3 here is CASSATGTGCIQPQHF. The CDR3 region has the DNA TGTGCCAGCAGTGCCACCGGGACAGGGTGTATTCAGCCCCAGCATTTT.

This clonotype appeared a few times. The V and J genes are TRBV5-5 and TRBJ2-5; a weak D match, TRBD2 (6 bases). This CDR3 is 14 amino acids long. Per germline, CDR1 SGHKS and CDR2 YYEKEE (reference sequence). V was trimmed by 2 bases and J by 5 bases, leaving 13 bases between them. DNA of the CDR3: TGTGCCAGCAGCTTCGGGGTTGGGGGGGAGACCCAGTACTTC. Translated: CASSFGVGGETQYF.

The table lists this clonotype with many counts. The CDR3 region has the DNA TGTGCCAGCAACCCAGACAGGGTGAATTCACCCCTCCACTTT. It translates to CASNPDRVNSPLHF. J is TRBJ1-6 and V is TRBV6-1; 7 bases are shared with TRBD1. Germline assignment: CDR1 MNHNS and CDR2 SASEGT. Trimming at V came to 7 bases and at J to 7 bases, leaving 7 bases not matched to a gene. The CDR3 is 14 residues long.

This clonotype came up many times. This chain uses TRBV7-2 with TRBJ1-5, with a weak D call TRBD1 (6 bases). The CDR3 is 13 amino acids. Between the trimmed V and J ends, which lost 5 bases and 5 bases, there was a span of 10 bases. From germline, CDR1 is SGHTA and CDR2 FQGNSA. In DNA form, the CDR3 reads TGTGCCAGCAGCCCAAACAGGGATCAGCCCCAGCATTTT. This codes for CASSPNRDQPQHF.

This clonotype was picked up many times. The V gene is TRBV27, the J gene TRBJ2-7; 9 nucleotides align to TRBD1. The V gene end was trimmed by 8 bases and the J gene end by 4 bases; junction bases not matched to a gene: 12. This CDR3 comprises 15 residues. From germline, CDR1 is MNHEY and CDR2 SMNVEV (reference sequence). CDR3 bases: TGTGCCAGCTCTAGCCTCCTGGACAGGGGTTACGAGCAGTACTTC. Its protein product is CASSSLLDRGYEQYF.

This clonotype was observed at least ten times. The rearrangement links TRBV27 to TRBJ2-3; 8 bases line up with TRBD2. The V segment lost 6 bases and the J segment 0 bases; nucleotides outside the gene matches: 8. The CDR3 sequence is 16 residues long. Germline V CDR1 and CDR2: MNHEY, SMNVEV (reference sequence). CDR3 region: CASRFRAGGSTDTQYF. For the CDR3, the DNA is TGTGCCAGCAGGTTCCGTGCGGGGGGAAGCACAGATACGCAGTATTTT.

Many counts were recorded for this clonotype. The CDR3 loop reads CASSVARDWEETQYF. As DNA, the CDR3 is TGTGCCAGCAGCGTAGCCCGGGACTGGGAAGAGACCCAGTACTTC. This chain links TRBV9 with TRBJ2-5; possible D gene TRBD2, 6 bases. The V end was cut by 0 bases, the J end by 3 bases, with 12 bases between. CDR1 and CDR2 from the germline V gene are SGDLS and YYNGEE. CDR3 size: 15 residues.

This clonotype was found many times. The V and J genes are TRBV29-1 and TRBJ1-1; the match to TRBD1 covers 7 bases. Germline values: CDR1 SQVTM, CDR2 ANQGSEA. The CDR3 loop spans 15 amino acids. V lost 6 bases to trimming and J lost 0 bases; unmatched junction nucleotides: 10. CDR3 DNA: TGCAGCGTATCAGGGGGTTGGGGGATGAACACTGAAGCTTTCTTT. Its translation: CSVSGGWGMNTEAFF.

This clonotype was observed at least ten times. The V call is TRBV5-1, the J call TRBJ2-3; D ambiguous. Trimming stripped 0 bases from V and 5 bases from J, with 10 bases between. The CDR3 consists of 14 residues. Germline assignment: CDR1 SGHRS and CDR2 YFSETQ. The CDR3 DNA is TGCGCCAGCAGCTTGGCAAGGACGGAAGATACGCAGTATTTT. Translation: CASSLARTEDTQYF.

This clonotype showed up many times. The gene calls are TRBV7-9 and TRBJ2-3, with 13 bases lining up with TRBD2. There are 17 residues in the CDR3. After removal of 3 bases from V and 0 bases from J, the junction contained 3 bases not matched to a gene. Germline assignment: CDR1 SEHNR and CDR2 FQNEAQ (reference sequence). The CDR3 reads CASSFGLAGASTDTQYF. CDR3 DNA sequence: TGTGCCAGCAGCTTTGGACTAGCGGGGGCCAGCACAGATACGCAGTATTTT.

J is TRBJ2-7 and V is TRBV28; D uncertain. The CDR3 spans 16 residues. CDR1 is MDHEN and CDR2 is SYDVKM in the germline V gene. Trimming took off 7 bases at V and 4 bases at J, with 23 bases between the two ends. This CDR3 reads CASIPQEGRVRYEQYF. Here the CDR3 DNA reads TGTGCCAGCATCCCTCAGGAAGGAAGGGTCCGATACGAGCAGTACTTC. The variable domain in full, with the rest retrieved from reference TRBV28 and TRBJ2-7, is DVKVTQSSRYLVKRTGEKVFLECVQDMDHENMFWYRQDPGLGLRLIYFSYDVKMKEKGDIPEGYSVSREKKERFSLILESASTNQTSMYLCASIPQEGRVRYEQYFGPGTRLTVT.

This clonotype was detected many times. The rearrangement links TRBV2 to TRBJ2-1; 7 bases agree with TRBD1. The V and J ends lost 6 bases and 2 bases, in that order; junction bases with no gene match: 7. The CDR3 has 15 residues. CDR1 SNHLY and CDR2 FYNNEI come from the germline V gene. CDR3 nucleotides: TGTGCCAGCAGCGGACAGGCAATGACCTACAATGAGCAGTTCTTC. Protein: CASSGQAMTYNEQFF.

This clonotype was seen a handful of times. This chain links TRBV27 with TRBJ2-7; 9 bases match TRBD1. Trimming took 5 bases from V and 1 from J; bases not matched to a gene: 12. This CDR3 is 17 amino acids long. Germline CDR1 is MNHEY and CDR2 is SMNVEV (reference sequence). The CDR3 DNA reads as TGTGCCAGCAGTACTCACACGACAGGGGGGAGATCCTACGAGCAGTACTTC. Amino acid sequence: CASSTHTTGGRSYEQYF.

This clonotype was detected ten times or more. V gene TRBV7-2 combines with J gene TRBJ1-5, with TRBD1 as a possible D gene (6 bases). Germline V gene sequence: CDR1 SGHTA, CDR2 FQGNSA. The CDR3 length is 14 residues. V lost 1 base to trimming and J lost 11 bases, with 15 bases between them. The CDR3 DNA sequence: TGTGCCAGCAGCTTAGACCAGACAGGTTCGGCCCAGCATTTT. Its protein is CASSLDQTGSAQHF.

The count of this clonotype is one. V is TRBV12-3 or TRBV12-4 and J is TRBJ1-5; D not resolved. This CDR3 has 15 residues. Deletions cut 5 bases from V and 3 bases from J, with 14 bases between. As DNA, the CDR3 is TGTGCCAGCAGTGGCACTCGACAACCCAATCAGCCCCAGCATTTT. Translating gives CASSGTRQPNQPQHF.

Ten or more counts support this clonotype. The J gene is TRBJ1-2, the V gene TRBV20-1, with TRBD1 matching over 11 bases. CDR3 length equals 14 residues. The ends lost 3 bases at V and 1 base at J; junction bases unmatched: 1. The germline CDR1 and CDR2 sequences are DFQATT and SNEGSKA (reference sequence). DNA of the CDR3: TGCAGTGCTAGGGGGACAGGGGGTAACTATGGCTACACCTTC. It specifies CSARGTGGNYGYTF.

This clonotype was seen ten or more times. This chain connects TRBV12-3 or TRBV12-4 to TRBJ2-7, with 7 bases identical to TRBD1. The CDR3 loop spans 15 amino acids. After removal of 5 bases from V and 0 bases from J, the junction contained 7 bases not matched to a gene. CDR3: CASSPDRVRSYEQYF. CDR3 in DNA: TGTGCCAGCAGTCCAGACAGGGTTCGCTCCTACGAGCAGTACTTC.

This chain links TRBV12-5 with TRBJ2-7, with a weak D call TRBD2 (5 bases). The CDR3 spans 14 residues. Germline V gives CDR1 LGHNT, CDR2 FRNRAP. The V and J ends lost 3 bases and 2 bases respectively, with 11 bases between them. The CDR3 nucleotides are TGTGCTAGTGGTTTAGAACGGGGTGCCTACGAGCAGTACTTC. Amino acids: CASGLERGAYEQYF.

Here the CDR3 reads CASNRVRADTQYF. The CDR3, as DNA: TGTGCCAGCAACAGGGTAAGGGCAGATACGCAGTATTTT. This chain connects TRBV6-2 or TRBV6-3 to TRBJ2-3; D possibly corresponds to TRBD1 (6 bases). The V end was cut by 7 bases, the J end by 4 bases, with 12 bases between. CDR3 size: 13 residues. CDR1 is MNHEY, CDR2 SVGEGT, per germline.